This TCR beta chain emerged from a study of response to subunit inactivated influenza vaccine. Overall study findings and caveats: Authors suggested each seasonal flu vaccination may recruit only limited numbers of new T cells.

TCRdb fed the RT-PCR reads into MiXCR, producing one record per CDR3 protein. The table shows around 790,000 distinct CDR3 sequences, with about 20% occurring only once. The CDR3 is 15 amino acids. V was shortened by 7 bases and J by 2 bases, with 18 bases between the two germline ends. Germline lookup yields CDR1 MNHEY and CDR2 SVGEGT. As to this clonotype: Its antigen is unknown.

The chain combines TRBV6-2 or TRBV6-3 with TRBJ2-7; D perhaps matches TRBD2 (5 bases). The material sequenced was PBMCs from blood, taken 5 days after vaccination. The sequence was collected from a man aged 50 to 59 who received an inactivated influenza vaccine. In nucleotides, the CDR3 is TGTGCCAGCACCCCTTACGGGCGCGGGCCCTACGAGCAGTACTTC. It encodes CASTPYGRGPYEQYF.